The next 4 T cell receptor beta chains were all read from a single sample in a study of cytomegalovirus exposure and HLA in healthy donors. Using immunoSEQ multiplex PCR, the repertoire was profiled, and TCRdb retains in-frame clones only, with some absent. The table has 250,000 to 300,000 clones, around 85% seen once; the top ten hold around 1%. The sequenced sample was PBMCs. These receptors were collected from a young woman in good health and CMV-seronegative.

The chain employs TRBV30 and TRBJ1-2; TRBD1 matches 11 bases. The germline V gene has CDR1 GTSNPN and CDR2 SVGIG (reference sequence). The J segment lost 2 bases and the V segment lost 4 bases, leaving 3 bases of the junction unmatched. The CDR3 covers 14 residues. The CDR3 loop is CAWTRDRGNYGYTF. The DNA of the CDR3 is TGTGCCTGGACCCGGGACAGGGGGAACTATGGCTACACCTTC.

The chain employs TRBV6-1 and TRBJ2-7, with D possibly TRBD2 on 5 matching bases. Germline CDR1 and CDR2: MNHNS and SASEGT. The CDR3 loop spans 13 amino acids. V was pared by 9 bases and J by 0 bases, with 12 bases between. The DNA of the CDR3 is TGTGCCAGTAGGCGCGGGTACTCCTACGAGCAGTACTTC. Protein sequence: CASRRGYSYEQYF.

This chain uses TRBV7-6 with TRBJ1-2; maybe TRBD1 (5 bases). Germline V CDR1 and CDR2: SGHVS, FNYEAQ. V was pared by 5 bases and J by 8 bases, with 12 bases between. This CDR3 contains 12 residues. The DNA for the CDR3 is TGTGCCAGCAGCCCAGGGTCCGGCGGCTACACCTTC. It yields the protein CASSPGSGGYTF.

This chain uses TRBV27 with TRBJ1-2; D perhaps matches TRBD1 (5 bases). This CDR3 is 15 amino acids long. V was shortened by 5 bases and J by 4 bases, with 17 bases between the two germline ends. Germline-derived CDR1 and CDR2 are MNHEY and SMNVEV (reference sequence). CDR3 coding DNA: TGTGCCAGCAGTCCAGACAGAGTACGATCCTATGGCTACACCTTC. It is translated as CASSPDRVRSYGYTF.